The 3 T cell receptor beta chains below all came from one sample that was sequenced in a study of shared clonotypes between healthy human individuals. Using immunoSEQ multiplex PCR, the repertoire was profiled, and TCRdb retains in-frame clones only, with some absent. The profile shows 850,000 to 1,200,000 clones, 65% to 75% of them singletons. Sequencing was done on a sample of memory CD4+ T cells sorted from blood. The subset was: CD45RA-negative fraction. The receptors were sampled from a man in his late teens or twenties in good health.

The rearrangement links TRBV12-5 to TRBJ2-3; D gene ambiguous. Trimming took 8 bases from V and 4 from J, leaving 7 bases between them. The CDR3 runs 11 residues. Per germline, CDR1 LGHNT and CDR2 FRNRAP. CDR3 sequence: CASSQADTQYF. CDR3 coding DNA: TGTGCTAGTTCCCAGGCAGATACGCAGTATTTT.

The sample holds one count of this clone. The chain employs TRBV6-1 and TRBJ1-2; 7 nucleotides line up with TRBD1. CDR3 length equals 13 residues. With 2 bases clipped from V and 8 bases from J, the junction kept 5 bases outside the gene matches. CDR1 MNHNS and CDR2 SASEGT come from the germline V gene. Written as DNA, the CDR3 is TGTGCCAGCAGTGAATTCGTAGGGGGCGGCTACACCTTC. Residues: CASSEFVGGGYTF.

This clone was detected a few times. The V gene is TRBV28, the J gene TRBJ2-3; 8 positions match TRBD1. Losses at the gene ends were 4 bases for V and 0 bases for J; bases not matched to a gene: 6. This CDR3 is 16 amino acids long. The germline V gene has CDR1 MDHEN and CDR2 SYDVKM. The CDR3 region is CASSSYRGKSTDTQYF. Written as DNA, the CDR3 is TGTGCCAGCAGTTCTTACAGGGGGAAGAGCACAGATACGCAGTATTTT.